The T cell receptor beta chain under discussion was sequenced for a study of identical twins. Germline V gene data show CDR1 as LNHDA and CDR2 as SQIVND (reference sequence). The CDR3 consists of 13 residues. V lost 1 base, J lost 10 bases, and 11 bases lay in between. A universal primer site came from template switching; cDNA carried unique molecular identifiers. Via MiXCR, TCRdb re-called the 5' RACE reads, giving one row per CDR3 protein. The sample contains some 230,000 distinct CDR3 sequences, over 5% of which appear only once. The data were also submitted as part of a second study, on T cells expressing NK-cell markers. As reported in that work: Among eight sequenced donors, seven carried HCMV seropositivity while one was seronegative. Only alpha-beta TCR T cells were sorted in several experiments, using an anti-gamma-delta TCR antibody. There were a few donors in whom these clonotypes also led the CD3+CD56-NKG2C+ fraction.

Sequencing used CD8+ T cells sorted from blood. The V call is TRBV19, the J call TRBJ2-1; D remains unclear. This TCR was sampled from a woman aged 18 to 35 in good health. CDR3 nucleotide sequence: TGTGCCAGTAGTATAGGGGGATTGAGGGAGCAGTTCTTC. Translated, it gives CASSIGGLREQFF.